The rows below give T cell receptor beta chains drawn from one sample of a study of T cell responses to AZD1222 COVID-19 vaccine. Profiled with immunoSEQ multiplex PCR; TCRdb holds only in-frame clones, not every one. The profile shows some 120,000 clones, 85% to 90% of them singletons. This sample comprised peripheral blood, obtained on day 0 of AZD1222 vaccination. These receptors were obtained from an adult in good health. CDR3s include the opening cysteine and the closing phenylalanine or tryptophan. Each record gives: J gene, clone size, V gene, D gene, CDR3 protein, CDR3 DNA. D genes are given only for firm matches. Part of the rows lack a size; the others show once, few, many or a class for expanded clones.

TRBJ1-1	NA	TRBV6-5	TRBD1	CASISRTGNTEAFF	TGTGCCAGCATCTCCCGGACAGGGAACACTGAAGCTTTCTTT
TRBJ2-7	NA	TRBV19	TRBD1	CATQRTGGIYEQYF	TGTGCCACCCAACGGACAGGGGGCATCTACGAGCAGTACTTC
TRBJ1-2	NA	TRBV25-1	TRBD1	CASTEGQNYGYTF	TGTGCCAGCACCGAGGGACAGAACTATGGCTACACCTTC
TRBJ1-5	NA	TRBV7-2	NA	CASSPGGGRKQPQHF	TGTGCCAGCAGCCCCGGGGGCGGGAGGAAGCAGCCCCAGCATTTT
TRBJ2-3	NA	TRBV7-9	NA	CASSLPDTQYF	TGTGCCAGCAGCTTACCAGATACGCAGTATTTT
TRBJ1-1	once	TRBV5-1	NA	CASSRADRNTEAFF	TGCGCCAGCAGCCGAGCGGACAGGAACACTGAAGCTTTCTTT
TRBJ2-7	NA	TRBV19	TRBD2	CASSIAETSGRYKQYF	TGTGCCAGTAGTATAGCTGAGACTAGCGGGAGATACAAGCAGTACTTC
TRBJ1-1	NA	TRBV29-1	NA	CSPGGNTEAFF	TGCAGCCCCGGGGGGAACACTGAAGCTTTCTTT
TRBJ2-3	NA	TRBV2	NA	CASRGGLSTDTQYF	TGTGCCTCCAGGGGCGGTCTTAGCACAGATACGCAGTATTTT
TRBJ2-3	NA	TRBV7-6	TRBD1	CASSSMGGQVKDTQYF	TGTGCCAGCAGCTCTATGGGGGGACAGGTTAAAGATACGCAGTATTTT
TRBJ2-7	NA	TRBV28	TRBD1	CASRWGQERAYEQYF	TGTGCCAGCAGGTGGGGACAGGAAAGGGCCTACGAGCAGTACTTC
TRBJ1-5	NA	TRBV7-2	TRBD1	CASSGQGEAQPQHF	TGTGCCAGCAGCGGACAGGGGGAGGCTCAGCCCCAGCATTTT
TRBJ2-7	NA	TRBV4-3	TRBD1	CASSQDPTGTAYEQYF	TGCGCCAGCAGCCAAGATCCGACGGGGACAGCCTACGAGCAGTACTTC
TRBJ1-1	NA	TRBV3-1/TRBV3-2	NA	CASSPGLNTEAFF	TGTGCCAGCAGCCCGGGTTTAAACACTGAAGCTTTCTTT
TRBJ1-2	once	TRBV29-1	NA	CSVDRPITNYGYTF	TGCAGCGTTGATCGACCGATTACTAACTATGGCTACACCTTC
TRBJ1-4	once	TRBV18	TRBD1	CASSPLPRQGANEKLFF	TGTGCCAGCTCACCACTTCCCAGACAGGGGGCTAATGAAAAACTGTTTTTT
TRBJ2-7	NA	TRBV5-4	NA	CASSPFSGITNEQYF	TGTGCCAGCAGCCCGTTCTCAGGGATTACGAACGAGCAGTACTTC
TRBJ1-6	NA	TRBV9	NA	CASSVEKGRGSYNSPLHF	TGTGCCAGCAGCGTAGAGAAAGGCCGTGGGTCCTATAATTCACCCCTCCACTTT
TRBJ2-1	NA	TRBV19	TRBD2	CASSIGSTSGGDNEQFF	TGTGCCAGTAGTATAGGGTCCACTAGCGGGGGAGATAATGAGCAGTTCTTC
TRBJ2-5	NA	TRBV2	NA	CASSRMQETQYF	TGTGCCAGCAGTCGTATGCAAGAGACCCAGTACTTC
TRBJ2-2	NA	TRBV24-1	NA	CATSDSGTPNTGELFF	TGTGCCACCAGTGATTCAGGGACACCGAACACCGGGGAGCTGTTTTTT
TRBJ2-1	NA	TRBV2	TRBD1	CASDRDRYNEQFF	TGTGCCAGTGACAGGGATCGGTACAATGAGCAGTTCTTC
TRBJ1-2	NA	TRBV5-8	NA	CASSHNRGYYGYTF	TGTGCCAGCAGCCACAACCGGGGTTACTATGGCTACACCTTC
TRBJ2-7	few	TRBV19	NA	CASSILSNPYEQYF	TGTGCCAGTAGTATACTCTCTAACCCCTACGAGCAGTACTTC
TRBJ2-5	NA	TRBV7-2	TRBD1	CASSPGQGRFQETQYF	TGTGCCAGCAGCCCCGGACAGGGAAGATTCCAAGAGACCCAGTACTTC
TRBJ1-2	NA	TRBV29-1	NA	CSVEVGAGYIGYTF	TGCAGCGTTGAAGTGGGTGCCGGGTATATCGGCTACACCTTC
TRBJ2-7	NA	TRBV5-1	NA	CASSRDYEQYF	TGCGCCAGCAGCCGCGACTACGAGCAGTACTTC
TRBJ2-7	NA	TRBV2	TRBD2	CASSEKTSGNYYEQYF	TGTGCCAGCAGTGAGAAGACTAGCGGGAATTACTACGAGCAGTACTTC
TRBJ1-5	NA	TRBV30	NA	CAWSVPGGNQPQHF	TGTGCCTGGAGTGTACCCGGGGGCAATCAGCCCCAGCATTTT
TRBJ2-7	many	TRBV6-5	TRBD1	CASSSPGQGVYEQYF	TGTGCCAGCAGTTCTCCGGGACAGGGAGTTTACGAGCAGTACTTC
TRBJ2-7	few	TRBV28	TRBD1	CASSPTGGLYEQYF	TGTGCCAGCAGTCCGACAGGGGGTCTGTACGAGCAGTACTTC
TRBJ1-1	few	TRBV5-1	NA	CASSDSTEAFF	TGCGCCAGCAGCGATAGCACTGAAGCTTTCTTT